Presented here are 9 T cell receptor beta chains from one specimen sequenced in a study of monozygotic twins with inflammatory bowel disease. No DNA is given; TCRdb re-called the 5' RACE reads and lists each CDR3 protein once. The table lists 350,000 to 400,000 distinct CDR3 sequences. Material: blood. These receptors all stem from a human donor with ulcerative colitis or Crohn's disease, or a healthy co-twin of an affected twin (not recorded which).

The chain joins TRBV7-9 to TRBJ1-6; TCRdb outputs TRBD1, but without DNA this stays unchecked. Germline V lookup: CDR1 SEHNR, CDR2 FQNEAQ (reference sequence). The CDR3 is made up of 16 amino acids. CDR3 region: CASSLAHGTGNSPLHF.

The CDR3 loop reads CASSLARSGRSTDTQYF. The J gene is TRBJ2-3, the V gene TRBV7-2; TCRdb designates TRBD1, a call that cannot be tested without DNA. The CDR3 length is 17 residues. CDR1 and CDR2 from the germline V gene are SGHTA and FQGNSA.

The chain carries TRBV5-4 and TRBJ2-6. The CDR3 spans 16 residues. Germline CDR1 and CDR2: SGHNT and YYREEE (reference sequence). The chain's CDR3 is CASRVGELAGANVLTF.

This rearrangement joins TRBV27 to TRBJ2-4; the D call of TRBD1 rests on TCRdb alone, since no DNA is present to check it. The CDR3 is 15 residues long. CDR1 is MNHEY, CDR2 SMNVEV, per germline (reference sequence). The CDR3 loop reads CASSLAQGAKNIQYF.

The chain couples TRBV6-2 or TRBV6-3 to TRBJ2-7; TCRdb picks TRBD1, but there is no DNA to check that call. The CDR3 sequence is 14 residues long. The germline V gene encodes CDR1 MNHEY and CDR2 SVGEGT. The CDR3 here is CASSYSQGLKEQYF.

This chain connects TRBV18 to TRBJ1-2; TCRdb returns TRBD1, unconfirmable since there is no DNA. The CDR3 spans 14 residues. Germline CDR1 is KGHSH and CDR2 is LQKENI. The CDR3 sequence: CASSPGQGVYGYTF.

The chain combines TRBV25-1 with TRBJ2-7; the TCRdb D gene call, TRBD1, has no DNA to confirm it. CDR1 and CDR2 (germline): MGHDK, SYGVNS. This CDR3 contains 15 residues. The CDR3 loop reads CASSELQGGGREQYF.

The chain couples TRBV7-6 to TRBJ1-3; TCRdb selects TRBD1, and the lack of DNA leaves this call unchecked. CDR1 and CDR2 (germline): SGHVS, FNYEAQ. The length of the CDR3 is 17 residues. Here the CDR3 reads CASSPSPGSGAGNTIYF.

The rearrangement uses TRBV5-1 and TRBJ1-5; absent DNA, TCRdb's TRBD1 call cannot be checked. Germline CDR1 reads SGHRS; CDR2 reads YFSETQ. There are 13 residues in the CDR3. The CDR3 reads CASSSQGNQPQHF.